This T cell receptor (beta chain) was identified in a study of identifying expanded T cells in peripheral blood. About this clone: Antigen: not known.

Study-level points and caveats: Roughly two-week clone count variance significantly increased as total template count grew. Over around two and four weeks, about 15 and 19 clones changed, versus approximately 1.1 between replicates.

Clones were sequenced by immunoSEQ multiplex PCR, and TCRdb holds only the in-frame ones, with some missing. The sample lists some 75,000 clones, about 90% occurring once. This CDR3 contains 15 residues. Losses at the gene ends were 9 bases for V and 3 bases for J; bases not matched to a gene: 14. Germline V gives CDR1 LNHDA, CDR2 SQIVND (reference sequence). During the collection period, no donor immune events like infections were recorded. This TCR was recovered from a person aged 18 to 69 in good health. This rearrangement joins TRBV19 to TRBJ2-7, with 7 nucleotides matching TRBD2. The source material was blood. The CDR3 DNA reads TGTGCCAGATTGACTAGCCCGCCGTCCGACTACGAGCAGTACTTC. Its translation is CARLTSPPSDYEQYF.